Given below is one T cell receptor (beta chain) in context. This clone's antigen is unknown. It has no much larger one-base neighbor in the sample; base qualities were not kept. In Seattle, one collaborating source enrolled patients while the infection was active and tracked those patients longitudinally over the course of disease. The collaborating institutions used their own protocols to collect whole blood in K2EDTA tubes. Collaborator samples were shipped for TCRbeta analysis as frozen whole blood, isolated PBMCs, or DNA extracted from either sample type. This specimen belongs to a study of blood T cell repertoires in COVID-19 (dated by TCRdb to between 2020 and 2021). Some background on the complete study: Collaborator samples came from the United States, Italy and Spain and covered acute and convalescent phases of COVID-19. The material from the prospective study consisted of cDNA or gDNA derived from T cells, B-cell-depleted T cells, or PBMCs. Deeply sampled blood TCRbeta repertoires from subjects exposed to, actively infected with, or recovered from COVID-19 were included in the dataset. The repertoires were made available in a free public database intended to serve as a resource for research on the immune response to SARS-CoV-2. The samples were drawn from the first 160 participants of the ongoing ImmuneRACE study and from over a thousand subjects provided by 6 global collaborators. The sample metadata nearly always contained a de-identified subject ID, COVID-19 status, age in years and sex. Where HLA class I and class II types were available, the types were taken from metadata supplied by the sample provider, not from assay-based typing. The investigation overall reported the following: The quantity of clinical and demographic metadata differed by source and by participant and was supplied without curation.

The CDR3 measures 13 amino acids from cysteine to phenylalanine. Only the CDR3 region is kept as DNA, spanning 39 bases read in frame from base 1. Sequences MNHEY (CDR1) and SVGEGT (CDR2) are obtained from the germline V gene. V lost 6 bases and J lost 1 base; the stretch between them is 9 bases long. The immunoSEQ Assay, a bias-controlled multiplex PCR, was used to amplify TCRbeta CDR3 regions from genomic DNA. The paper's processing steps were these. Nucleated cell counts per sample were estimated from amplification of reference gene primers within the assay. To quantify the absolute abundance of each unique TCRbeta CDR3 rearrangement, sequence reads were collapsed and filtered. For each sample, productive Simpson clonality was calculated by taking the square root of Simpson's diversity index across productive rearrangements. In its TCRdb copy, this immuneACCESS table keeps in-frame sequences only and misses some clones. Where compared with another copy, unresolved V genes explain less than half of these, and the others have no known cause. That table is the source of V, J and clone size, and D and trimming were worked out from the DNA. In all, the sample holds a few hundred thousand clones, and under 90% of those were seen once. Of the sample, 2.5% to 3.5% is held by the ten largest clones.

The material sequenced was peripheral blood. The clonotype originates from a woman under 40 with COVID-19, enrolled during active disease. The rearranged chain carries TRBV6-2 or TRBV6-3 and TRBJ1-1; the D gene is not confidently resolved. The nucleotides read TGTGCCAGCAGCCTGGGCGCGAACACTGAAGCTTTCTTT. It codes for CASSLGANTEAFF.